This entry is about one T cell receptor (beta chain). The antigen remains unidentified. These data belong to a study of beta chain features in type 1 diabetes. The V gene lost 4 bases and the J gene lost 3 bases, with 11 bases spanning the gap. The CDR3 consists of 14 residues. Germline V gene lookup returns CDR1 MNHEY and CDR2 SMNVEV (reference sequence). Findings and limits, study-wide: The study found that naive, central memory and Treg TCRB repertoires appeared more similar in patients than in healthy donors. Overrepresentation of cells with high TCR expression could result from cDNA sequencing. For Type 1 diabetes patients, all four CD4+ subsets carried TCRB CDR3s that were moderately but significantly shorter.

What was sequenced were expressed TCRB transcripts, since all of the isolated RNA had been reverse transcribed. Deep immunoSEQ sequencing covered naive, central memory and regulatory T cell samples. Clones were sequenced by immunoSEQ multiplex PCR, and TCRdb holds only the in-frame ones, with some missing. Of about 320,000 clones in the sample, 11% to 15% were seen once. Sequencing was performed on central memory CD4+ T cells from blood. This chain uses TRBV27 with TRBJ2-3; D tentatively reads TRBD1 or TRBD2 (5 bases each). This sequence originates from a man aged 30 to 45 in good health. This CDR3 is CASSSRDLTDTQYF. CDR3 DNA sequence: TGTGCCAGCAGTTCCCGGGACCTAACAGATACGCAGTATTTT.